This paragraph covers one T cell receptor beta chain sequence. As yet, its antigen is unknown. This CDR3 region has 11 residues. The germline gives CDR1 MDHEN, CDR2 SYDVKM. The V and J ends lost 2 bases and 8 bases respectively, with 6 bases between them. This entry is derived from a study of a mutant IDH1 vaccine in newly diagnosed glioma. The wider study: Eight vaccinations reached patients in weeks 1, 3, 5, 7, 11, 15, 19 and 23. Findings and caveats of the study: A vaccine-induced immune response developed in about 94% of the patients. Pseudoprogression seemed unrelated to changes in top peripheral T cell clonotypes.

Profiled with immunoSEQ multiplex PCR; TCRdb holds only in-frame clones, not every one. Here the sample spans over 95,000 clones, about 90% being singletons. Time point noted: week 11, during vaccination. Topical imiquimod accompanied each vaccine dose, which consisted of 300 ug of mutant IDH1 20-mer peptide. This specimen consisted of PBMCs, obtained from a glioma patient whose treatment included an IDH1 peptide vaccine. The clonotype comes from a woman aged 45-59 years with glioma. This chain joins TRBV28 and TRBJ1-1; the D is unclear. This CDR3 reads CASSLGREAFF. DNA for the CDR3: TGTGCCAGCAGTTTAGGGAGGGAAGCTTTCTTT.